This T cell receptor beta chain comes out of a study of technical replicates of blood from four donors. Germline CDR1 reads LNHDA; CDR2 reads SQIVND (reference sequence). The CDR3 sequence is 17 residues long. The V and J ends lost 5 bases and 4 bases, in that order; junction bases with no gene match: 15. Generated by immunoSEQ multiplex PCR, the TCRdb table keeps only in-frame clones and is missing some. The sample lists tens of thousands of clones, roughly 94% occurring once. The TCR comes from a human donor in good health. J is TRBJ1-1 and V is TRBV19, with 8 bases lining up with TRBD1. The sample consisted of T cells isolated from PBMCs. The CDR3 loop is CASSETWGGRGRTEAFF. The CDR3 DNA reads as TGTGCCAGTAGTGAAACCTGGGGGGGCAGGGGGCGCACTGAAGCTTTCTTT.